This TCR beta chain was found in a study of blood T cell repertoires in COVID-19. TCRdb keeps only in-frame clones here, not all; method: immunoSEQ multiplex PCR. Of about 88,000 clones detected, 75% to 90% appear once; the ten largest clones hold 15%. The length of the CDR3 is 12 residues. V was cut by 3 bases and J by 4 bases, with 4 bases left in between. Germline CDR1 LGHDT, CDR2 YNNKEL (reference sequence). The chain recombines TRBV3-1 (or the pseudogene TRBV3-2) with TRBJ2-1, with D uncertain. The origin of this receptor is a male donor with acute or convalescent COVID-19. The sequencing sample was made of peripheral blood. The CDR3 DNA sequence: TGTGCCAGCAGCCAGGAGTACAATGAGCAGTTCTTC. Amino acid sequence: CASSQEYNEQFF.